Listed below are T cell receptor beta chains from one sample, sequenced in a study of technical replicates of blood from a handful of donors. TCRdb's table, derived via immunoSEQ multiplex PCR, lists solely in-frame clones and lacks some. The sample records approximately 94,000 clones, 90% to 97% being singletons. Sequencing was performed on T cells isolated from PBMCs. These receptors were taken from a human donor in good health. CDR3s include the opening cysteine and the closing phenylalanine or tryptophan. Each record gives: clone size, V gene, D gene, J gene, CDR3 DNA, CDR3 protein. A D gene is named only where the DNA matches it firmly. Expanded clones are given a class, and other clones once, few, many or no size at all.

clone size: .
V gene: TRBV14
D gene: TRBD1
J gene: TRBJ1-3
CDR3 DNA: TGTGCCAGCAGCCCATACAGGGGTGGAAACACCATATATTTT
CDR3 protein: CASSPYRGGNTIYF

clone size: once
V gene: TRBV5-1
D gene: TRBD1
J gene: TRBJ2-7
CDR3 DNA: TGCGCCAGCAGCCCGGACAGGGGTAGACCCTACGAGCAGTACTTC
CDR3 protein: CASSPDRGRPYEQYF

clone size: .
V gene: TRBV19
D gene: TRBD1
J gene: TRBJ2-5
CDR3 DNA: TGTGCCACTTCAAAGGGGGACAGACAAAAAGAGACCCAGTACTTC
CDR3 protein: CATSKGDRQKETQYF

clone size: .
V gene: TRBV6-5
D gene: .
J gene: TRBJ1-1
CDR3 DNA: TGTGCCAGCAGTTACTCCCGTGGGGCGGTGAACACTGAAGCTTTCTTT
CDR3 protein: CASSYSRGAVNTEAFF

clone size: .
V gene: TRBV6-5
D gene: .
J gene: TRBJ2-2
CDR3 DNA: TGTGCCAGCAGTTACCTCTCTCCCGGGGAGCTGTTTTTT
CDR3 protein: CASSYLSPGELFF

clone size: .
V gene: TRBV5-4
D gene: TRBD2
J gene: TRBJ2-5
CDR3 DNA: TGTGCCAGCGGGCTAGCGGGAGGGAGAGAGACCCAGTACTTC
CDR3 protein: CASGLAGGRETQYF

clone size: .
V gene: TRBV7-9
D gene: TRBD1
J gene: TRBJ2-3
CDR3 DNA: TGTGCCAGCAGCCCTGGAGGACAGGGCCTATCTAGCACAGATACGCAGTATTTT
CDR3 protein: CASSPGGQGLSSTDTQYF

clone size: .
V gene: TRBV9
D gene: TRBD1
J gene: TRBJ1-2
CDR3 DNA: TGTGCCAGCAGCGTAGCCAGGGGGGCTGACGGCTACACCTTC
CDR3 protein: CASSVARGADGYTF

clone size: once
V gene: TRBV21-1
D gene: .
J gene: TRBJ2-1
CDR3 DNA: TGTGCCAGCAGCTCCGGGACAGCGCACAATGAGCAGTTCTTC
CDR3 protein: CASSSGTAHNEQFF

clone size: once
V gene: TRBV19
D gene: TRBD2
J gene: TRBJ2-7
CDR3 DNA: TGTGCCTGTCAACCTAGCGGTTCCTACGAGCAGTACTTC
CDR3 protein: CACQPSGSYEQYF

clone size: .
V gene: TRBV7-2
D gene: TRBD2
J gene: TRBJ2-2
CDR3 DNA: TGTGCCAGCAGCACCCGGACTAGCGGTTACACCGGGGAGCTGTTTTTT
CDR3 protein: CASSTRTSGYTGELFF

clone size: .
V gene: TRBV7-9
D gene: .
J gene: TRBJ2-1
CDR3 DNA: TGTGCCAGCCAGTCGCTTAGCGGACCATACAATGAGCAGTTCTTC
CDR3 protein: CASQSLSGPYNEQFF

clone size: .
V gene: TRBV7-9
D gene: .
J gene: TRBJ2-1
CDR3 DNA: TGTGCCAGCAGCTCCCGGGATTTAAACTCCTACAATGAGCAGTTCTTC
CDR3 protein: CASSSRDLNSYNEQFF

clone size: .
V gene: TRBV28
D gene: TRBD1
J gene: TRBJ2-7
CDR3 DNA: TGTGCCTCCCGGACAGGGACAGACGAGCAGTACTTC
CDR3 protein: CASRTGTDEQYF

clone size: .
V gene: TRBV27
D gene: TRBD1
J gene: TRBJ2-7
CDR3 DNA: TGTGCCAGCAGTTTTGGGGACAGCGAGCAGTACTTC
CDR3 protein: CASSFGDSEQYF

clone size: .
V gene: TRBV9
D gene: .
J gene: TRBJ2-1
CDR3 DNA: TGTGCCAGCAGCGTAGACGAGTACAATGAGCAGTTCTTC
CDR3 protein: CASSVDEYNEQFF

clone size: .
V gene: TRBV29-1
D gene: .
J gene: TRBJ2-1
CDR3 DNA: TGCAGCGTTGATGGCGGGACCTACAATGAGCAGTTCTTC
CDR3 protein: CSVDGGTYNEQFF

clone size: .
V gene: TRBV30
D gene: TRBD2
J gene: TRBJ2-7
CDR3 DNA: TGTGCCTGGAGTCCGGGACTAAAGACCTACGAGCAGTACTTC
CDR3 protein: CAWSPGLKTYEQYF

clone size: once
V gene: TRBV7-9
D gene: TRBD2
J gene: TRBJ2-3
CDR3 DNA: TGTGCCAGCAGCTTAGGCGAGACTAGCGGAGGCACAGATACGCAGTATTTT
CDR3 protein: CASSLGETSGGTDTQYF

clone size: .
V gene: TRBV18
D gene: .
J gene: TRBJ2-2
CDR3 DNA: TGTGCCAGCTCACCAGAGCGGGCATACACCGGGGAGCTGTTTTTT
CDR3 protein: CASSPERAYTGELFF

clone size: .
V gene: TRBV19
D gene: TRBD1
J gene: TRBJ1-1
CDR3 DNA: TGTGCCAGTAGAGGGACAGCTGAAGCTTTCTTT
CDR3 protein: CASRGTAEAFF

clone size: .
V gene: TRBV6-5
D gene: TRBD2
J gene: TRBJ2-3
CDR3 DNA: TGTGCCAGCAGTTTCCTAGGGAGGGGAATAGATACGCAGTATTTT
CDR3 protein: CASSFLGRGIDTQYF

clone size: .
V gene: TRBV9
D gene: TRBD2
J gene: TRBJ2-1
CDR3 DNA: TGTGCCAGCAGCGATCCATGGACTAGTCTCAATGAGCAGTTCTTC
CDR3 protein: CASSDPWTSLNEQFF

clone size: .
V gene: TRBV6-4
D gene: TRBD1
J gene: TRBJ2-7
CDR3 DNA: TGTGCCAGCAGTCCCCAGGGGGCCTCTTCCGACGAGCAGTACTTC
CDR3 protein: CASSPQGASSDEQYF